This T cell receptor beta chain was obtained from a study of CD8 T cells in Susac syndrome. Sequencing of TCR beta was performed on blood CD8+ and CD4+ T cells. FACS was used to enrich TEMRA cells, whereas the CD8+ and CD4+ T cells were obtained by negative isolation. V was cut by 5 bases and J by 1 base, with 14 bases left in between. The CDR3 is made up of 15 amino acids. The germline V gene has CDR1 SEHNR and CDR2 FQNEAQ (reference sequence). RNA totalling about 0.5 to 1 ug underwent reverse transcription with random hexamers. The immunoSEQ assay covered 54 Vbeta and 13 Jbeta segments for CDR3. Each CDR3 protein gets one entry after TCRdb re-called the immunoSEQ multiplex PCR reads with MiXCR. This table holds about 60,000 distinct CDR3 sequences, 90% to 95% found once.

Sequencing was performed on CD8+ T cells from PBMCs. The V gene is TRBV7-9, the J gene TRBJ2-5, with D possibly matching TRBD1 (6 bases). The clonotype was recovered from a human donor with multiple sclerosis. CDR3 loop: CASSHPRTVQETQYF. The CDR3 region has the DNA TGTGCCAGCAGCCACCCGAGGACAGTCCAAGAGACCCAGTACTTC.